This T cell receptor (beta chain) was sequenced in a study of T cell repertoires in cytomegalovirus infection. Study overall: Public TCR beta signatures indicated both CMV infection and matching HLA type.

The J segment lost 1 base and the V segment lost 6 bases, leaving 8 bases of the junction unmatched. Germline assignment: CDR1 SEHNR and CDR2 FQNEAQ (reference sequence). This CDR3 spans 15 amino acids. This clonotype was detected many times. Its target is unknown. Study-wide findings and caveats: The study found HLA-C-restricted CMV-specific TCR beta clonotypes dominating the ex vivo response. Cumulative frequency (of public TCR beta family members) identified carriers of CMV plus the relevant HLA.

TCRdb ran MiXCR on the reads and lists one entry per CDR3 protein. The sample lists fewer than 550,000 distinct CDR3 sequences, approximately 15% occurring once. The chain has TRBV7-9 and TRBJ1-1, with TRBD1 matching 7 bases. Sequenced sample: CD8+ T cells from PBMCs. This receptor was identified in a human donor in good health (CMV status not recorded). Some clones in this sample may be carry-over from other donors' samples. CDR3 protein: CASRVTGTANTEAFF. DNA for the CDR3: TGTGCCAGCAGGGTAACCGGGACAGCGAACACTGAAGCTTTCTTT.